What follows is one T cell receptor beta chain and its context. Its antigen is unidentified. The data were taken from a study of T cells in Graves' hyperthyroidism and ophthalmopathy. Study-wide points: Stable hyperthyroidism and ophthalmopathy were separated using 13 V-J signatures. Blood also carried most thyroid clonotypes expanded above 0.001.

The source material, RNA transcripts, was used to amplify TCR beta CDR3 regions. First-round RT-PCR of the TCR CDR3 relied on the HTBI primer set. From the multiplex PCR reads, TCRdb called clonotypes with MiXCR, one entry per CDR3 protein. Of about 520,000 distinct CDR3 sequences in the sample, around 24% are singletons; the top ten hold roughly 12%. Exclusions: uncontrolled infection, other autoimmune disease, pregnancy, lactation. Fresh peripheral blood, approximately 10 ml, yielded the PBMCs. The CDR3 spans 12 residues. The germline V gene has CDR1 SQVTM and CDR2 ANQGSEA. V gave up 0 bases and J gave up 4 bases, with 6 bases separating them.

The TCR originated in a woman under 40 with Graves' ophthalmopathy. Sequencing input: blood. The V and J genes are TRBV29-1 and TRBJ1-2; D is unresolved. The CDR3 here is CSVEDYSYGYTF. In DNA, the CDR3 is TGCAGCGTTGAAGACTACAGCTATGGCTACACCTTC.